The present TCR beta chain was sequenced within a study of blood T cell repertoires in COVID-19. At the level of the study: T cells, B-cell-depleted T cells, or PBMCs supplied cDNA or gDNA.

Clones were sequenced by immunoSEQ multiplex PCR, and TCRdb holds only the in-frame ones, with some missing. The sample contains 300,000 to 500,000 clones, 70% to 90% of which appear only once. This clone was seen a handful of times. The sample was PBMCs or T cells enriched from blood (not recorded which). This sequence originates from a young woman with acute COVID-19.

CDR3 amino acids: CAWITGGQLEAFF. In nucleotides, the CDR3 is TGTGCCTGGATTACGGGGGGCCAACTTGAAGCTTTCTTT. The V gene is TRBV30, the J gene TRBJ1-1; D might be TRBD1 (6 bases). Germline assignment: CDR1 GTSNPN and CDR2 SVGIG (reference sequence). The V end was cut by 4 bases, the J end by 7 bases, with 16 bases between. This CDR3 has 13 residues.